This T cell receptor (beta chain) was sequenced for a study of vaccination and CD4 T cells after COVID-19. A word on this clonotype: What it binds is not known.

General observations from the study: Reactive clonotype counts went from median approximately 23 after infection to about 37 after vaccination, nonsignificantly.

With the Oncomine TCR Beta short-read assay, DNA from cultured CD4+ T cells was sequenced. Using its own MiXCR run on the PCR reads, TCRdb lists one record per CDR3 protein. The data hold 15,000 to 18,000 distinct CDR3 sequences, with 48% observed a single time. The CDR3 covers 16 residues. Germline V gene data show CDR1 as MNHEY and CDR2 as SVGAGI. J was trimmed by 2 bases and V by 3 bases; bases with no gene match: 6. The treatment here: approximately nine-day PBMC culture with coronavirus spike peptide pools or control peptides (ViraFEST assay). The rearrangement uses TRBV6-5 and TRBJ2-3; TRBD1 agrees at 9 bases. This TCR was sampled from a human donor who had recovered from COVID-19. The sequenced sample was CD4+ T cells from blood, cultured in vitro, obtained before SARS-CoV-2 vaccination. The CDR3 loop reads CASSYMGQGYTDTQYF. CDR3 DNA sequence: TGTGCCAGCAGTTATATGGGACAGGGATACACAGATACGCAGTATTTT.